What follows are 28 T cell receptor beta chains derived from one specimen sequenced in a study of PD-1 blockade in classical Hodgkin lymphoma. Here immunoSEQ multiplex PCR was the method, and the copy in TCRdb shows in-frame clones only, minus some. The table records tens of thousands of clones, around 90% of them present only once. Noted time point: newly diagnosed, previously untreated cHL patient sample. Sequencing was done on a sample of peripheral blood mononuclear cells (PBMCs). These receptor sequences come from a human donor with classical Hodgkin lymphoma.

The chain links TRBV29-1 to TRBJ2-3; D is undetermined. The V end was cut by 2 bases, the J end by 6 bases, with 9 bases between. Germline assignment: CDR1 SQVTM and CDR2 ANQGSEA. CDR3 length: 12 residues. The CDR3 region has the DNA TGCAGCGTTGAACCGGGTGCGGATACGCAGTATTTT. Protein sequence: CSVEPGADTQYF.

A word on this clone: This sample also contains other DNA sequences that code for the same CDR3. This sequence joins TRBV5-1 and TRBJ2-3; D remains ambiguous. Germline V lookup: CDR1 SGHRS, CDR2 YFSETQ. V was pared by 0 bases and J by 2 bases, with 4 bases between. The CDR3 spans 13 residues. The CDR3 coding sequence is TGCGCCAGCAGCTTGGTTCCCACAGATACGCAGTATTTT. Translation gives CASSLVPTDTQYF.

CDR3 amino acids: CASSLIGPGGADTQYF. CDR3 DNA: TGCGCCAGCAGCTTAATAGGTCCAGGGGGGGCAGATACGCAGTATTTT. This chain links TRBV5-1 with TRBJ2-3; tentatively, D is TRBD1 or TRBD2 (7 bases each). Per germline, CDR1 SGHRS and CDR2 YFSETQ. The CDR3 has 16 amino acids. V lost 2 bases to trimming and J lost 4 bases, with 17 bases between them.

This clone was counted between two and nine times. This rearrangement joins TRBV5-1 to TRBJ2-2; 8 nucleotides align to TRBD1. CDR1 is SGHRS, CDR2 YFSETQ, per germline. The CDR3 is made up of 14 amino acids. The V gene end was trimmed by 2 bases and the J gene end by 4 bases; junction bases not matched to a gene: 1. In DNA, the CDR3 is TGCGCCAGCAGCTTAGGACAGGGCACCGGGGAGCTGTTTTTT. Translated: CASSLGQGTGELFF.

The CDR3 nucleotides are TGTGCCAGCAGCCCAAGTAGGGGGGGTGAGCAGTTCTTC. Protein sequence: CASSPSRGGEQFF. J is TRBJ2-1 and V is TRBV7-7; a weak D match, TRBD2 (7 bases). This CDR3 has 13 residues. With 5 bases removed from V and 9 bases from J, the gap between germline ends came to 14 bases. Germline V CDR1 and CDR2: SSHAT, FNYEAQ (reference sequence).

The rearrangement uses TRBV18 and TRBJ1-3; D is undetermined. V lost 5 bases, J lost 0 bases, and 8 bases lay in between. Germline V gives CDR1 KGHSH, CDR2 LQKENI. This CDR3 has 14 amino acids. In nucleotides, the CDR3 is TGTGCCAGCTCAACAACAGACTCTGGAAACACCATATATTTT. It translates to CASSTTDSGNTIYF. Filled out from reference TRBV18 and TRBJ1-3, the complete variable domain reads NAGVMQNPRHLVRRRGQEARLRCSPMKGHSHVYWYRQLPEEGLKFMVYLQKENIIDESGMPKERFSAEFPKEGPSILRIQQVVRGDSAAYFCASSTTDSGNTIYFGEGSWLTVV.

This rearrangement joins TRBV5-6 to TRBJ2-4, with 7 bases lining up with TRBD1. The CDR3 length is 13 residues. CDR1 is SGHDT and CDR2 is YYEEEE in the germline V gene. V shed 3 bases and J 5 bases; nucleotides not matched to a gene: 2. CDR3 coding DNA: TGTGCCAGCAGCTCCGGGACAGAAAACATTCAGTACTTC. Translation: CASSSGTENIQYF.

This clone was recorded only once. The chain combines TRBV6-5 with TRBJ1-3; D remains unclear. CDR3 length: 16 amino acids. Trimming stripped 4 bases from V and 0 bases from J, with 13 bases between. Germline-derived CDR1 and CDR2 are MNHEY and SVGAGI. The DNA for the CDR3 is TGTGCCAGCAGTTCGGAGTTACTTTTCTCTGGAAACACCATATATTTT. This translates into CASSSELLFSGNTIYF.

In regard to this clone: The sample holds other DNA sequences that translate to the same CDR3. The rearrangement links TRBV9 to TRBJ2-7, with a possible D match to TRBD1 (5 bases). Germline V gene sequence: CDR1 SGDLS, CDR2 YYNGEE. V was trimmed by 4 bases and J by 2 bases, leaving 13 bases between them. The CDR3 runs 14 residues. In DNA, the CDR3 is TGTGCCAGCAGCCCGCGACAGTCTCCCTACGAGCAGTACTTC. Residues: CASSPRQSPYEQYF. Using reference TRBV9 and TRBJ2-7 for the parts outside the CDR3, the full variable domain is DSGVTQTPKHLITATGQRVTLRCSPRSGDLSVYWYQQSLDQGLQFLIQYYNGEERAKGNILERFSAQQFPDLHSELNLSSLELGDSALYFCASSPRQSPYEQYFGPGTRLTVT.

The chain couples TRBV21-1 to TRBJ2-1; the DNA was not compared with TRBD2, the D call given in the table. TRBV21-1 is a known pseudogene. This CDR3 is built from 18 residues. Written as DNA, the CDR3 is TGTGCCAGCAGCGCAGCCGCCCCGGGCCGGGGCTCCTACAATGAGCAGTTCTTC. It is translated as CASSAAAPGRGSYNEQFF.

The rearrangement joins TRBV18 to TRBJ2-1, with 11 bases fitting TRBD2. Germline V lookup: CDR1 KGHSH, CDR2 LQKENI. Trimming at V came to 4 bases and at J to 7 bases, leaving 6 bases not matched to a gene. The CDR3 contains 15 residues. CDR3 region: CASSLAGGPSNEQFF. The CDR3 region has the DNA TGTGCCAGCTCACTAGCGGGAGGGCCCTCGAATGAGCAGTTCTTC.

This rearrangement joins TRBV9 to TRBJ2-2, with no clear D. The V end was cut by 1 base, the J end by 0 bases, with 7 bases between. This CDR3 spans 15 amino acids. Germline assignment: CDR1 SGDLS and CDR2 YYNGEE. CDR3 loop: CASSVTLSNTGELFF. CDR3 bases: TGTGCCAGCAGCGTAACCCTATCGAACACCGGGGAGCTGTTTTTT.

The gene calls are TRBV2 and TRBJ2-7, with 11 bases that match TRBD2. The length of the CDR3 is 19 residues. The trim removed 0 bases at V and 0 bases at J, leaving 10 bases unmatched. Germline CDR1 SNHLY, CDR2 FYNNEI. CDR3 in DNA: TGTGCCAGCAGTGAAGCGCTTCGGCTAGCGGGAGGCTCCTCCTACGAGCAGTACGTC. Its protein product is CASSEALRLAGGSSYEQYV.

This chain links TRBV19 with TRBJ2-2; 7 bases agree with TRBD2. This CDR3 comprises 17 residues. Germline CDR1 reads LNHDA; CDR2 reads SQIVND (reference sequence). Losses at the gene ends were 7 bases for V and 2 bases for J; bases not matched to a gene: 13. In DNA form, the CDR3 reads TGTGCCAGTACCACAACGAGGCGGGAGCACAACACCGGGGAGCTGTTTTTT. Its translation: CASTTTRREHNTGELFF. Together with reference TRBV19 and TRBJ2-2, the CDR3 gives the full variable domain: DGGITQSPKYLFRKEGQNVTLSCEQNLNHDAMYWYRQDPGQGLRLIYYSQIVNDFQKGDIAEGYSVSREKKESFPLTVTSAQKNPTAFYLCASTTTRREHNTGELFFGEGSRLTVL.

V usage is TRBV12-5 and J usage is TRBJ2-1; tentatively, D is TRBD2 (5 bases). Trimming removed 7 bases at V and 3 bases at J, with 16 bases between. This CDR3 region has 15 residues. Germline CDR1 reads LGHNT; CDR2 reads FRNRAP. CDR3 protein: CASAYSGEIYNEQFF. The DNA for the CDR3 is TGTGCTAGTGCCTACAGCGGAGAGATCTACAATGAGCAGTTCTTC. Filled out from reference TRBV12-5 and TRBJ2-1, the complete variable domain reads DARVTQTPRHKVTEMGQEVTMRCQPILGHNTVFWYRQTMMQGLELLAYFRNRAPLDDSGMPKDRFSAEMPDATLATLKIQPSEPRDSAVYFCASAYSGEIYNEQFFGPGTRLTVL.

The J gene is TRBJ2-5, the V gene TRBV7-9; a weak D match, TRBD2 (6 bases). Germline V gene lookup returns CDR1 SEHNR and CDR2 FQNEAQ (reference sequence). V was clipped by 3 bases and J by 0 bases, with 11 bases between them. CDR3 size: 15 residues. In DNA, the CDR3 is TGTGCCAGCAGCTTTTTCGGAGGGGACCAAGAGACCCAGTACTTC. Its protein is CASSFFGGDQETQYF. The complete variable domain, with remaining parts taken from reference TRBV7-9 and TRBJ2-5, reads DTGVSQNPRHKITKRGQNVTFRCDPISEHNRLYWYRQTLGQGPEFLTYFQNEAQLEKSRLLSDRFSAERPKGSFSTLEIQRTEQGDSAMYLCASSFFGGDQETQYFGPGTRLLVL.

The V call is TRBV6-5, the J call TRBJ2-1; 10 nucleotides align to TRBD2. With 4 bases clipped from V and 6 bases from J, the junction kept 6 bases outside the gene matches. The V gene's germline CDR1 is MNHEY and CDR2 SVGAGI. There are 15 residues in the CDR3. The CDR3 DNA is TGTGCCAGCAGTTCCTTTAGCGGGGGGCCCAATGAGCAGTTCTTC. It specifies CASSSFSGGPNEQFF.

The V gene is TRBV19, the J gene TRBJ1-4; 8 bases are a match to TRBD1. The CDR3 runs 13 residues. With V trimmed by 8 bases and J by 6 bases, 5 bases remained unmatched. The V gene's germline CDR1 is LNHDA and CDR2 SQIVND (reference sequence). CDR3 amino acids: CASSQGAYEKLFF. In DNA form, the CDR3 reads TGTGCCAGTTCCCAGGGGGCTTATGAAAAACTGTTTTTT.

This chain links TRBV10-1 with TRBJ2-5; 11 nucleotides line up with TRBD1. This CDR3 is built from 15 residues. CDR1 is WNHNN, CDR2 SYGVQD, per germline (reference sequence). V lost 6 bases, J lost 5 bases, and 8 bases stayed unmatched. The CDR3 DNA sequence: TGCGCCAGCAGGGCCGGGACAGGGGGACTGGAGACCCAGTACTTC. This gives the protein CASRAGTGGLETQYF.

The V and J genes are TRBV6-1 and TRBJ1-5; unclear D gene. Trimming pared 6 bases from V and 7 bases from J, leaving 13 bases between. This CDR3 contains 13 residues. Per germline, CDR1 MNHNS and CDR2 SASEGT. In nucleotides, the CDR3 is TGTGCCAGCAGAGCAGGAGGGAGCCAGCCCCAGCATTTT. Its translation is CASRAGGSQPQHF.

The rearrangement uses TRBV7-9 and TRBJ1-5; D remains unclear. There are 12 residues in the CDR3. The germline V and J ends were trimmed by 4 bases and 5 bases, with 6 bases remaining between them. Germline values: CDR1 SEHNR, CDR2 FQNEAQ (reference sequence). CDR3 nucleotides: TGTGCCAGCAGCTCGCAGGATCAGCCCCAGCATTTT. The encoded protein is CASSSQDQPQHF.

The chain couples TRBV7-9 to TRBJ1-1, with D perhaps matching TRBD1 (5 bases). Germline loops: CDR1 SEHNR, CDR2 FQNEAQ (reference sequence). The CDR3 has 13 amino acids. Trimming stripped 0 bases from V and 11 bases from J, with 13 bases between. The CDR3 here is CASSLAGALTAFF. CDR3 bases: TGTGCCAGCAGCTTAGCAGGGGCCCTCACGGCTTTCTTT.

CDR3 bases: TGTGCCAGCAGCTCCCGGACTAGCGCCAAGGGGAGCACAGATACGCAGTATTTT. Translated, it gives CASSSRTSAKGSTDTQYF. The rearrangement links TRBV5-4 to TRBJ2-3; 9 bases line up with TRBD2. J lost 0 bases, V lost 3 bases, and 11 bases had no gene match. This CDR3 comprises 18 residues. Germline CDR1 is SGHNT and CDR2 is YYREEE (reference sequence).

In DNA form, the CDR3 reads TGTGCCAGCACGCGGACGGGAAACACCATATATTTT. It specifies CASTRTGNTIYF. The chain employs TRBV2 and TRBJ1-3, with no clear D. Germline CDR1 reads SNHLY; CDR2 reads FYNNEI. This CDR3 has 12 amino acids. V was cut by 7 bases and J by 4 bases, with 8 bases left in between.

The V and J genes are TRBV27 and TRBJ2-1; 7 bases map to TRBD2. This CDR3 is 14 amino acids long. Per germline, CDR1 MNHEY and CDR2 SMNVEV (reference sequence). The trim removed 7 bases at V and 10 bases at J, leaving 13 bases unmatched. The CDR3 protein is CASISSGVSGEQFF. CDR3 DNA sequence: TGTGCCAGCATCTCTAGCGGAGTTTCTGGGGAGCAGTTCTTC.

This clone appeared a single time. This CDR3 reads CASSLVGALSGNTIYF. In nucleotides, the CDR3 is TGTGCCAGCAGCTTAGTGGGGGCGCTCTCCGGAAACACCATATATTTT. The V call is TRBV7-8, the J call TRBJ1-3, with a tentative D call TRBD1 (6 bases). With 1 base removed from V and 4 bases from J, the gap between germline ends came to 14 bases. The germline gives CDR1 SGHVS, CDR2 FQNEAQ. The CDR3 covers 16 residues.

V is TRBV28 and J is TRBJ2-1; 11 bases are a match to TRBD2. Trimming cost V 2 bases and J 7 bases; bases outside gene matches: 7. This CDR3 region has 16 residues. Germline V lookup: CDR1 MDHEN, CDR2 SYDVKM. DNA of the CDR3: TGTGCCAGCAGTTTAGTGACTAGCGGGAATGTAAATGAGCAGTTCTTC. Protein product: CASSLVTSGNVNEQFF.

The chain is built from TRBV5-1 and TRBJ2-2, with D uncertain. Germline CDR1 reads SGHRS; CDR2 reads YFSETQ. There are 15 residues in the CDR3. Trimming stripped 4 bases from V and 8 bases from J, with 18 bases between. The CDR3 DNA is TGCGCCAGCAGCATCGACCGGGCCCTAAAGGGGGAGCTGTTTTTT. Translation gives CASSIDRALKGELFF.